The count of the clone carrying this T cell receptor (beta chain) is one. At one end, the junction sequence differs from germline, possibly due to a read error. This record comes from a study of T cells in Graves' hyperthyroidism and ophthalmopathy. Study-wide context: Before treatment of any kind, peripheral blood was taken at initial diagnosis.

Graves' hyperthyroidism qualified as stable when ophthalmopathy did not progress within 18 months. These patients, aged 18 to 65, had recently diagnosed hyperthyroidism lasting under 2 months. Germline loops: CDR1 MNHGY, CDR2 SVAAGI. This CDR3 spans 18 amino acids. Amplification of TCR beta CDR3 regions was performed using RNA transcripts as template. The HTBI primer set was used in a first-round RT-PCR of the TCR CDR3. TCRdb analysed the multiplex PCR reads with MiXCR anew, one entry per CDR3 protein. There are approximately 400,000 distinct CDR3 sequences in the sample; around 25% occur only once, and around 79% lies in the top ten.

Sequenced input: blood. The sequence derives from a man between 50 and 59 years old with Graves' hyperthyroidism. The chain links TRBV6-9 to TRBJ2-1, with 11 bases identical to TRBD2. CDR3 sequence reads: CASGYDINTSGSFHEQFF. The DNA of the CDR3 is TGTGCCAGCGGTTACGACATAAACACTAGCGGGAGCTTCCATGAGCAGTTCTTC.